Sequencing of this T cell receptor beta chain was carried out in a study of blood T cell repertoires in COVID-19. Looking at the study overall: Sources were T cells, B-cell-depleted T cells, or PBMCs; the material itself was cDNA or gDNA.

This clone was seen just once. Produced via immunoSEQ multiplex PCR; TCRdb's table is partial and in-frame only. The sample shows about 260,000 clones, roughly 84% of them seen only once. The source of this sequence is a woman between 35 and 50 years old who had recovered from COVID-19. Sequenced material: peripheral blood.

This CDR3 is CSAGTVEKLFF. As DNA, the CDR3 is TGCAGTGCTGGGACAGTTGAAAAACTGTTTTTT. The chain recombines TRBV20-1 with TRBJ1-4, with 7 positions matching TRBD1. Germline-derived CDR1 and CDR2 are DFQATT and SNEGSKA (reference sequence). This CDR3 is 11 amino acids long. V dropped 5 bases and J dropped 7; count of bases not matched to a gene: 1.